This T cell receptor (beta chain) was profiled in a study of T cells in Graves' hyperthyroidism and ophthalmopathy. The CDR3 totals 14 residues. V shed 7 bases, J shed 2 bases, and the junction held 2 bases outside the gene matches. Germline assignment: CDR1 DFQATT and CDR2 SNEGSKA (reference sequence). This clonotype came up once. Authors of the study amplified TCR beta CDR3 regions from RNA transcripts. RT-PCR in the first round (using the HTBI primer set) targeted the TCR CDR3. TCRdb called the multiplex PCR reads again in MiXCR, with one record for every CDR3 protein. This table holds roughly 170,000 distinct CDR3 sequences, about 15% found once.

Sequences were obtained from blood. This TCR was sampled from a woman between 45 and 65 years old with Graves' hyperthyroidism. The rearrangement uses TRBV20-1 and TRBJ2-2; TRBD2 aligns across 12 bases. This CDR3 is CSVLAGGNTGELFF. CDR3 DNA sequence: TGCAGTGTACTAGCGGGGGGAAACACCGGGGAGCTGTTTTTT.